This TCR beta chain was found in a study of T-cell memory formation after mild COVID-19. General observations from the study: Clones contracting day 15 to 85 were balanced CD4/CD8; later expanders leaned CD4+. Nothing confirmed that second-wave clones peaking on day 37 were specific for SARS-CoV-2.

TCRdb reprocessed the 5' RACE reads with MiXCR, giving one entry per CDR3 protein. This sample has a few hundred thousand distinct CDR3 sequences, with 25% to 30% found just once. Of note for this clonotype: Its target is unknown.

In germline, CDR1 is LNHDA, CDR2 SQIVND (reference sequence). The V and J ends lost 0 bases and 12 bases respectively, with 14 bases between them. This CDR3 region has 13 residues. Sequenced input: PBMCs or a T cell subset sorted from them (not recorded which). The chain carries TRBV19 and TRBJ1-1; a weak D match, TRBD1 (6 bases). The TCR sequence derives from an adult woman who had mild COVID-19 (a few samples of this study predate the infection). Cell type and time point are not known. In DNA, the CDR3 is TGTGCCAGTAGTATAGATCATGGGGGGCGCCCTTTCTTT. Translated, it gives CASSIDHGGRPFF.